These 4 T cell receptor beta chains share one sample of origin, sequenced in a study of T cells after posttransplantation cyclophosphamide. TCRdb's table, derived via immunoSEQ multiplex PCR, lists solely in-frame clones and lacks some. This table holds some 21,000 clones, 95% to 99% found once. Sample: naive CD8+ T cells sorted from PBMCs. The receptor source for this set is a man aged 35-49 years in good health, CMV-negative, and a related stem cell transplant donor.

The V gene is TRBV6-4, the J gene TRBJ1-1; 8 nucleotides align to TRBD1. Germline V gene lookup returns CDR1 MRHNA and CDR2 SNTAGT. CDR3 length: 14 residues. V was pared by 5 bases and J by 1 base, with 3 bases of the junction left unmatched. The CDR3 reads CASSQGASNTEAFF. CDR3 nucleotide sequence: TGTGCCAGCAGTCAGGGGGCCTCGAACACTGAAGCTTTCTTT.

This chain connects TRBV5-1 to TRBJ2-7, with 7 positions matching TRBD2. The germline CDR1 and CDR2 sequences are SGHRS and YFSETQ. The CDR3 loop spans 14 amino acids. The J segment lost 7 bases and the V segment lost 4 bases, leaving 11 bases of the junction unmatched. Here the CDR3 DNA reads TGCGCCAGCAGCCCCCGAGGGAGGGCGGAGGAGCAGTACTTC. Protein sequence: CASSPRGRAEEQYF.

This CDR3 is CASKNRGAENTIYF. The CDR3 bases are TGTGCCAGCAAGAACAGGGGGGCCGAGAACACCATATATTTT. The chain combines TRBV7-3 with TRBJ1-3, with TRBD1 matching over 8 bases. The germline V gene has CDR1 SGHTA and CDR2 FQGTGA. V shed 7 bases, J shed 7 bases, and the junction held 9 bases outside the gene matches. The CDR3 consists of 14 residues.

This chain links TRBV15 with TRBJ1-1; D possibly corresponds to TRBD1 (5 bases). This CDR3 comprises 13 residues. Trimming took off 6 bases at V and 2 bases at J, with 10 bases between the two ends. Germline V gives CDR1 LNHNV, CDR2 YYDKDF (reference sequence). The CDR3: CATSRGGNTEAFF. CDR3 nucleotides: TGTGCCACCAGTCGGGGGGGTAACACTGAAGCTTTCTTT.